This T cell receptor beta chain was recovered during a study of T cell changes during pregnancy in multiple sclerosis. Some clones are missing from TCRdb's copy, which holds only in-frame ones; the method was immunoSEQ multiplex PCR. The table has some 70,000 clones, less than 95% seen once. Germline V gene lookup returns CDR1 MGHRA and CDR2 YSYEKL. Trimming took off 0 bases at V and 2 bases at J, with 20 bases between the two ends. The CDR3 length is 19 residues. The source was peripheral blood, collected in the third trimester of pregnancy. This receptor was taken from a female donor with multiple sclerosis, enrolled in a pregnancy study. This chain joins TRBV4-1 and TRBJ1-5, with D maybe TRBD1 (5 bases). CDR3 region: CASSQELQGYGLGNQPQHF. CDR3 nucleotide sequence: TGCGCCAGCAGCCAAGAACTCCAGGGATATGGGCTTGGCAATCAGCCCCAGCATTTT.